These T cell receptor beta chains were read from a single sample in a study of shared clonotypes between healthy human individuals. Using immunoSEQ multiplex PCR, the repertoire was profiled, and TCRdb retains in-frame clones only, with some absent. The data contain about 2.3 million clones, about 92% of them singletons. The sequencing sample was made of naive CD4+ T cells from PBMCs. The receptors come from a man aged 18 to 30 in good health. Some clones in this sample may be carry-over from other donors' samples. The CDR3 runs from the conserved cysteine through the conserved F or W. Each record gives: clone size, J gene, V gene, D gene, CDR3 DNA, CDR3 protein. A D gene is named only where the DNA matches it firmly. For some rows the clone size is stated as once, few or many, or as a class when expanded; others skip it.

>.|TRBJ1-2|TRBV5-6|.
TGTGCCAGCATCCCTGATGGCTACACCTTC
CASIPDGYTF
>.|TRBJ1-4|TRBV5-8|.
TGTGCCAGCAGCTCCCAAACAGCCTCTTGGGGTGAAAAACTGTTTTTT
CASSSQTASWGEKLFF
>.|TRBJ2-5|TRBV4-1|.
TGCGCCAGCAGCCAAGCAGCGGCGGGGGCAGGGGAGACCCAGTACTTC
CASSQAAAGAGETQYF
>.|TRBJ2-1|TRBV11-3|TRBD2
TGTGCCAGCAGCTTAGGAAGTGGGACTAGCGGGAACAATGAGCAGTTCTTC
CASSLGSGTSGNNEQFF
>.|TRBJ1-5|TRBV5-1|TRBD1
TGCGCCAGCAGCCCTGACAGGGTAGGACAGCCCCAGCATTTT
CASSPDRVGQPQHF
>.|TRBJ2-1|TRBV5-4|.
TGTGCCAGCAGCGTTCCGAGCTCCTACAATGAGCAGTTCTTC
CASSVPSSYNEQFF
>.|TRBJ1-2|TRBV5-1|.
TGCGCCAGCAGCGCGGACGGAAACTATGGCTACACCTTC
CASSADGNYGYTF
>.|TRBJ2-5|TRBV29-1|.
TGCAGCGTTGAAGAGCGTGCAGGGCGGGAGACCCAGTACTTC
CSVEERAGRETQYF
>.|TRBJ1-2|TRBV19|.
TGTGCCAGTAGTATAAGGGCCAACTATGGCTACACCTTC
CASSIRANYGYTF
>.|TRBJ1-5|TRBV5-8|.
TGTGCCAGCAGTTCTCGGGGAGGGTTTAGCAATCAGCCCCAGCATTTT
CASSSRGGFSNQPQHF
>.|TRBJ1-2|TRBV15|TRBD1
TGTGCCACCAGCACAGGGACAGGAGTCTTGGGGGGCTACACCTTC
CATSTGTGVLGGYTF
>.|TRBJ2-5|TRBV6-5|TRBD1
TGTGCCAGCAGCCTGGGACAGGGAAGGGGTAGGACCCAGTACTTC
CASSLGQGRGRTQYF
>.|TRBJ1-1|TRBV15|.
TGTGCCACCAGCAGAGGAGACAGGCCAAACACTGAAGCTTTCTTT
CATSRGDRPNTEAFF
>once|TRBJ2-5|TRBV4-1|TRBD2
TGCGCCAGCAGCCAAGGGAGCGGGGCGAACCAAGAGACCCAGTACTTC
CASSQGSGANQETQYF
>.|TRBJ1-2|TRBV7-2|TRBD1
TGTGCCAGCAGCTACCGGACAGGGGGCTACGGCTACACCTTC
CASSYRTGGYGYTF
>.|TRBJ2-1|TRBV7-9|TRBD1
TGTGCGTCAGGGGGCATTGAAAATGAGCAGTTCTTC
CASGGIENEQFF
>.|TRBJ2-7|TRBV28|.
TGTGCCAGCAACTCAAGACCCACAGCCTACGAGCAGTACTTC
CASNSRPTAYEQYF
>.|TRBJ2-7|TRBV28|TRBD1
TGTGCCAGCAGCAGAGGACAGGCTTACGAGCAGTACTTC
CASSRGQAYEQYF
>.|TRBJ2-7|TRBV7-2|.
TGTGCCAGCAGCGAGTCGAGGGCCGCCTACGAGCAGTACTTC
CASSESRAAYEQYF
>.|TRBJ2-3|TRBV4-3|.
TGCGCCAGCAGTCCCACCCGATCCACAGATACGCAGTATTTT
CASSPTRSTDTQYF
>.|TRBJ2-1|TRBV7-6|.
TGTGCCAGCAGCCGCGGGTTCAATGAGCAGTTCTTC
CASSRGFNEQFF
>.|TRBJ1-3|TRBV7-2|.
TGTGCCAGCAGCTTATTCATCAGGGGTTCCGAAAACACCATATATTTT
CASSLFIRGSENTIYF
>.|TRBJ2-2|TRBV9|.
TGTGCCAGCAGCCCTCAGGGGGGGACGAACACCGGGGAGCTGTTTTTT
CASSPQGGTNTGELFF
>.|TRBJ2-5|TRBV5-1|.
TGCGCCAGCAGCTTGGGGGCCCCCCAAGAGACCCAGTACTTC
CASSLGAPQETQYF
>.|TRBJ2-1|TRBV6-1|.
TGTGCCAGCTGTAGGTCAGCCCCTTACAATGAGCAGTTCTTC
CASCRSAPYNEQFF
>once|TRBJ1-1|TRBV28|.
TGTGCCAGCAGCCCTCAAGCCTTCTACGGGGGAAACACTGAAGCTTTCTTT
CASSPQAFYGGNTEAFF
>.|TRBJ2-5|TRBV7-3|TRBD2
TGTGCCAGCAGCTTAGGGACTAGTGGTGAGACCCAGTACTTC
CASSLGTSGETQYF
>.|TRBJ2-3|TRBV7-3|.
TGTGCCAGCAGCCAAGGACTGAGCACAGATACGCAGTATTTT
CASSQGLSTDTQYF
>.|TRBJ1-1|TRBV6-6|.
TGTGCCAGCAGTTTCACCGAGGGAGGTGTGGCTTTCTTT
CASSFTEGGVAFF
>.|TRBJ2-7|TRBV10-3|TRBD1
TGTGCCATCAGTATGTGGGACAGAGGCTCCTACGAGCAGTACTTC
CAISMWDRGSYEQYF
>.|TRBJ2-5|TRBV5-1|.
TGCGCCAGCAGCCCTCGGACTACCCTTGCCCAAGAGACCCAGTACTTC
CASSPRTTLAQETQYF
>.|TRBJ1-1|TRBV19|.
TGTGCCAGTAGTATAAGAGGGGGGACTGAAGCTTTCTTT
CASSIRGGTEAFF